The T cell receptor (beta chain) described here comes from a study of beta chain features in type 1 diabetes. Investigators reverse transcribed all isolated RNA, so they sequenced expressed TCRB transcripts. The data were produced by immunoSEQ multiplex PCR, yet TCRdb's version contains in-frame clones alone and is incomplete. This sample has approximately 360,000 clones, with around 13% found just once. Each of the CD4+ naive, central memory, regulatory and stem cell-like memory populations was sorted via CD45RO/CCR7/CD25/CD127/CD95/CD27. Sorting gave populations that all exceeded 95% purity. Germline V CDR1 and CDR2: SGHTA, FQGNSA. This CDR3 is 15 amino acids long. With V trimmed by 2 bases and J by 8 bases, 8 bases remained unmatched. Study outcomes and limitations: Among type 1 diabetes patients, VDJ junctions had fewer insertions and more deletions. Patients with Type 1 diabetes showed moderately but significantly shorter TCRB CDR3s in all four CD4+ subsets.

Remarks on this clone: Its antigen is still unknown.

The sequencing input was naive CD4+ T cells from blood. The sequence came from a woman aged 18-35 years with type 1 diabetes. The V and J genes are TRBV7-2 and TRBJ2-3; TRBD2 matches at 9 bases. In DNA, the CDR3 is TGTGCCAGCAGCTTATATGGCGGGGGGGCCGGTACGCAGTATTTT. Protein: CASSLYGGGAGTQYF.